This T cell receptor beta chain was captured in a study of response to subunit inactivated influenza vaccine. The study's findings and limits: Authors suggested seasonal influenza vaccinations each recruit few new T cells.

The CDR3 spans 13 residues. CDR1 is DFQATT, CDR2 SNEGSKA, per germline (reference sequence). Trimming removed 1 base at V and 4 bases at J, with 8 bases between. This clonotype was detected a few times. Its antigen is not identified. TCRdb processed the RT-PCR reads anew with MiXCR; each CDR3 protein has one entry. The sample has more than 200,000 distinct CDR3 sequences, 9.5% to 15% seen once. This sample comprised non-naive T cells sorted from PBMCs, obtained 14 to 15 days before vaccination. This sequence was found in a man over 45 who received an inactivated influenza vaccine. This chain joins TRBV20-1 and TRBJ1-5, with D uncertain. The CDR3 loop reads CSARGGGNQPQHF. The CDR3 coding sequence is TGCAGTGCTAGAGGGGGTGGGAATCAGCCCCAGCATTTT.